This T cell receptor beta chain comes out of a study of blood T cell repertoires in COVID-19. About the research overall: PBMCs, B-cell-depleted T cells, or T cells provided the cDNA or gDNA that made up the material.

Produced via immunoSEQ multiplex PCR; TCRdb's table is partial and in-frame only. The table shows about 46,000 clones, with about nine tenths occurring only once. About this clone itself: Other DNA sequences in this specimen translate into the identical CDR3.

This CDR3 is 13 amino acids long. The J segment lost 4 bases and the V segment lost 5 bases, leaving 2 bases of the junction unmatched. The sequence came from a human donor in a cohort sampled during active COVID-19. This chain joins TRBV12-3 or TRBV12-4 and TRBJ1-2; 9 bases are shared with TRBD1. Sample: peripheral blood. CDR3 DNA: TGTGCCAGCAGTCCGGGACAGGGCTATGGCTACACCTTC. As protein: CASSPGQGYGYTF.